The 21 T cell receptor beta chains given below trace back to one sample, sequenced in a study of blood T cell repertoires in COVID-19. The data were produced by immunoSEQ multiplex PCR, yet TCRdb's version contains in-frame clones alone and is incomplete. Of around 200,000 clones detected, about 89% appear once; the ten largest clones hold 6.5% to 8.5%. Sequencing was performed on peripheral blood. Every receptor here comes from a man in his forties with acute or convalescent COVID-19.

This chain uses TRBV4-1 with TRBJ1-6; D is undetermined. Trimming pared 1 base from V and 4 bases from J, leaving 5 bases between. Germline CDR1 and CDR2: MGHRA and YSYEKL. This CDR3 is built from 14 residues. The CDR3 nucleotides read TGCGCCAGCAGCCAAGGAGGTTATAATTCACCCCTCCACTTT. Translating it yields CASSQGGYNSPLHF.

Here the CDR3 DNA reads TGTGCCAGCAGCGTAGGGCAGCGGGGGACAAATACGCAGTATTTT. Translating it yields CASSVGQRGTNTQYF. The rearrangement links TRBV9 to TRBJ2-3; 8 bases align to TRBD2. The length of the CDR3 is 15 residues. Germline CDR1 reads SGDLS; CDR2 reads YYNGEE. Trimming cost V 0 bases and J 7 bases; bases outside gene matches: 7.

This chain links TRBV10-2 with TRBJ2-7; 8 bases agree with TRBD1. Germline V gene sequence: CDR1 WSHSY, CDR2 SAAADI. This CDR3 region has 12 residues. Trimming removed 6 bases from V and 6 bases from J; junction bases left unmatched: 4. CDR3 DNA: TGCGCCAGCAGGCAAACAGGGGGCGAGCAGTACTTC. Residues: CASRQTGGEQYF.

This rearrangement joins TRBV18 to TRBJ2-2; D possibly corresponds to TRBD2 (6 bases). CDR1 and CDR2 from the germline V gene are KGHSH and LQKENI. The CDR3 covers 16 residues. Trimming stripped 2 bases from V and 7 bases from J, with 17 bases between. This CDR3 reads CASSPRPSPGVGELFF. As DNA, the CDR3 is TGTGCCAGCTCACCAAGACCGTCGCCGGGAGTCGGGGAGCTGTTTTTT. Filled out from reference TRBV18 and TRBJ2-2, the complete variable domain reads NAGVMQNPRHLVRRRGQEARLRCSPMKGHSHVYWYRQLPEEGLKFMVYLQKENIIDESGMPKERFSAEFPKEGPSILRIQQVVRGDSAAYFCASSPRPSPGVGELFFGEGSRLTVL.

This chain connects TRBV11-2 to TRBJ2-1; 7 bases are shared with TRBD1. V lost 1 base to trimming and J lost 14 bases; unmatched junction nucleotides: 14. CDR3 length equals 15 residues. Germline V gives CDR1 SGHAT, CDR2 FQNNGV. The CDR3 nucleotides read TGTGCCAGCAGCTTAGCAGGAGGTCAGGGGGTAATTAAGTTCTTC. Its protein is CASSLAGGQGVIKFF.

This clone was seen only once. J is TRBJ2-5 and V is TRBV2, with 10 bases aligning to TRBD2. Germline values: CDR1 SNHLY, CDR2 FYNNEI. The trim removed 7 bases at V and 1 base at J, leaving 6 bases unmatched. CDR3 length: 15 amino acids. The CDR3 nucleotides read TGTGCCAGCACGGCGGTAGCGGGGGGCCAAGAGACCCAGTACTTC. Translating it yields CASTAVAGGQETQYF.

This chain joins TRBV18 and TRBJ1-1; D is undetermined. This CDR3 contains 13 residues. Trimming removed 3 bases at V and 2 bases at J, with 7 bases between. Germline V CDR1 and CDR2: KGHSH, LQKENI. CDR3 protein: CASSPQSNTEAFF. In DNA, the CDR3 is TGTGCCAGCTCACCTCAGTCAAACACTGAAGCTTTCTTT.

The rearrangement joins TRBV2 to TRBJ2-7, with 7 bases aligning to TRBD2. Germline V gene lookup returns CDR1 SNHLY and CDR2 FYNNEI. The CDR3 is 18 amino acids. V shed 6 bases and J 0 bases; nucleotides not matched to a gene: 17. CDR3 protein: CASSGGWDALPISYEQYF. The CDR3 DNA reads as TGTGCCAGCAGCGGGGGGTGGGATGCCCTACCGATCTCCTACGAGCAGTACTTC.

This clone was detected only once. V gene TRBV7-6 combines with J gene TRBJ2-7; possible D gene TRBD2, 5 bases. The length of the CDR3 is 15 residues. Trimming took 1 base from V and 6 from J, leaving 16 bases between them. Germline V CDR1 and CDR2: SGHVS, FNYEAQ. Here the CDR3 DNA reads TGTGCCAGCAGCTTAGGGCAGGCGGGCTCTCTCGAGCAGTACTTC. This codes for CASSLGQAGSLEQYF.

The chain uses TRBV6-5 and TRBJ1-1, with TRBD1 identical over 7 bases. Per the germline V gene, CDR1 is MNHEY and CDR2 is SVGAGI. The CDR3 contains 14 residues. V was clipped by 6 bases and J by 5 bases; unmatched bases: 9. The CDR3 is CASSREGGITEAFF. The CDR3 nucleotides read TGTGCCAGCAGCCGAGAAGGGGGCATAACTGAAGCTTTCTTT.

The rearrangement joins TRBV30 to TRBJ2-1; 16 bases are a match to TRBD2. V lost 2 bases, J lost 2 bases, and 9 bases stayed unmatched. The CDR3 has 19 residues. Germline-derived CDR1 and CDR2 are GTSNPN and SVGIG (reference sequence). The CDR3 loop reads CAWSPPGTSGGVAYNEQFF. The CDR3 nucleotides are TGTGCCTGGAGTCCCCCCGGGACTAGCGGGGGGGTAGCCTACAATGAGCAGTTCTTC. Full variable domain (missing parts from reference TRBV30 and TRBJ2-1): SQTIHQWPATLVQPVGSPLSLECTVEGTSNPNLYWYRQAAGRGLQLLFYSVGIGQISSEVPQNLSASRPQDRQFILSSKKLLLSDSGFYLCAWSPPGTSGGVAYNEQFFGPGTRLTVL.

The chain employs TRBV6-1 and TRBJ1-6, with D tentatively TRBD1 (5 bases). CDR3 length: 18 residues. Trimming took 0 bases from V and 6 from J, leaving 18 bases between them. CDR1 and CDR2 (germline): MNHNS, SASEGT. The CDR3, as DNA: TGTGCCAGCAGTGAAGCGCGAAGGGCAGGGATTCGTAATTCACCCCTCCACTTT. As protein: CASSEARRAGIRNSPLHF.

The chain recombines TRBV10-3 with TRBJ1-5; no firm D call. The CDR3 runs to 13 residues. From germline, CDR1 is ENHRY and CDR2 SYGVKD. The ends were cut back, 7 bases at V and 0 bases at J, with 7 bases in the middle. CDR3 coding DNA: TGTGCCATCAATAGCAATAGCAATCAGCCCCAGCATTTT. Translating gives CAINSNSNQPQHF.

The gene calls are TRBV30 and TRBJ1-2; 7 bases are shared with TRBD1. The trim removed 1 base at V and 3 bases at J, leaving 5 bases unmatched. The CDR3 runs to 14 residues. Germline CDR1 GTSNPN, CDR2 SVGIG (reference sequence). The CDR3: CAWSGGQGDYGYTF. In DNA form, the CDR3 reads TGTGCCTGGAGTGGGGGGCAGGGGGACTATGGCTACACCTTC.

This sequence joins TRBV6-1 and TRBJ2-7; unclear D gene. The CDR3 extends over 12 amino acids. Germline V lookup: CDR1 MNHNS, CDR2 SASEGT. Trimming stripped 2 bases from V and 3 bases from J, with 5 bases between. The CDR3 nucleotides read TGTGCCAGCAGTGAACCTCTCTACGAGCAGTACTTC. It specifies CASSEPLYEQYF.

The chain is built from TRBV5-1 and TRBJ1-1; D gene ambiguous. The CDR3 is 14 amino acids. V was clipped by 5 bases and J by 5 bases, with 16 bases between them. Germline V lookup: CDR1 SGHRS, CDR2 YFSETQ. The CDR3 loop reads CASREASTETEAFF. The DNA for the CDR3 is TGCGCCAGCAGGGAGGCATCTACGGAGACTGAAGCTTTCTTT.

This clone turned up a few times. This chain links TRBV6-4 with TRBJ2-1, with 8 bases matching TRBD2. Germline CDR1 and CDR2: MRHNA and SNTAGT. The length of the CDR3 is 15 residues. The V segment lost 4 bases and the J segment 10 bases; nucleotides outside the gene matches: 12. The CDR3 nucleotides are TGTGCCAGCAGTGGGGGACTAGGGGAGGGAGAAGAGCAGTTCTTC. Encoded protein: CASSGGLGEGEEQFF.

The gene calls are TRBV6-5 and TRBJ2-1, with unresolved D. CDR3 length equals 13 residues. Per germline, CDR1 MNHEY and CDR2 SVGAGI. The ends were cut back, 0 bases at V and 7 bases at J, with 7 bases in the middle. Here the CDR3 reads CASSYSSTNEQFF. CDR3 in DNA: TGTGCCAGCAGTTACTCGAGTACTAATGAGCAGTTCTTC.

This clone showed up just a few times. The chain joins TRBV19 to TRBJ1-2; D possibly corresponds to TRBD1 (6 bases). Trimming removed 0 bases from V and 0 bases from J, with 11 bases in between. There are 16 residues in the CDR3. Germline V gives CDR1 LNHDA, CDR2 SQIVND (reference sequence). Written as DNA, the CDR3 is TGTGCCAGTAGTATAGACGACAGGCCGCCTAACTATGGCTACACCTTC. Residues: CASSIDDRPPNYGYTF.

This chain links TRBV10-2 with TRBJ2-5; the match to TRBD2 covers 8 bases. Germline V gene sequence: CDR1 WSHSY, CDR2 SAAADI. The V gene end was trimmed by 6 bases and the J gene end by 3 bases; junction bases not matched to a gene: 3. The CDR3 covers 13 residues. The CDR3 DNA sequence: TGCGCCAGCAGCGGGGGGGCAAAAGAGACCCAGTACTTC. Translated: CASSGGAKETQYF.

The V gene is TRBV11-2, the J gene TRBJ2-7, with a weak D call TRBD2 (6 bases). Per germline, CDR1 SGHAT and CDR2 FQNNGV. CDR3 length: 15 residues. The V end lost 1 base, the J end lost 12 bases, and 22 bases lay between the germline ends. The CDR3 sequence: CASSLGERTWEERYF. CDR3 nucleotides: TGTGCCAGCAGCTTAGGAGAACGAACCTGGGAGGAGAGGTACTTC.